These 2 T cell receptor beta chains originate from one sample sequenced in a study of spatial heterogeneity in lung cancer. Documented time point: sample taken at primary tumor resection. TCRdb independently ran MiXCR on the 5' RACE reads; one entry per CDR3 protein. The sample yields some 2,000 distinct CDR3 sequences, about a sixth seen once. The sample consisted of normal lung tissue next to the tumor, taken at surgery. The receptors were gathered from a male donor with early-stage non-small cell lung cancer.

The J gene is TRBJ2-5, the V gene TRBV12-3 or TRBV12-4; D is unresolved. The CDR3 sequence is 10 residues long. V was shortened by 8 bases and J by 4 bases, with 5 bases between the two germline ends. The CDR3 reads CASGRETQYF. CDR3 sequence (DNA): TGTGCCAGCGGTCGAGAGACCCAGTACTTC.

This clonotype is labeled as medium-sized. The gene calls are TRBV6-5 and TRBJ2-5, with 7 bases lining up with TRBD2. Germline loops: CDR1 MNHEY, CDR2 SVGAGI. Losses at the gene ends were 3 bases for V and 4 bases for J; bases not matched to a gene: 8. The length of the CDR3 is 15 residues. The CDR3 region is CASSYSILAVETQYF. CDR3 coding DNA: TGTGCCAGCAGTTATTCGATCCTAGCGGTAGAGACCCAGTACTTC.